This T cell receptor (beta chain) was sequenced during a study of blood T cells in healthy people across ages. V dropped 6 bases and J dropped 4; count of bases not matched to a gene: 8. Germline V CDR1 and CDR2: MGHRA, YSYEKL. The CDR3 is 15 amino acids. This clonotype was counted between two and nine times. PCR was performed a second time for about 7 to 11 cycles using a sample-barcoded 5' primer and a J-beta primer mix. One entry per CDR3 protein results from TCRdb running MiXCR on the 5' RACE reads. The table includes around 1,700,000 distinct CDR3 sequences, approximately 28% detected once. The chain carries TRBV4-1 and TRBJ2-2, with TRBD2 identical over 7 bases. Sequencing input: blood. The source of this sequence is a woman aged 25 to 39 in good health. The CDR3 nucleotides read TGCGCCAGCAGGAGGACCGGCGGGGGCACCGGGGAGCTGTTTTTT. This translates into CASRRTGGGTGELFF.